This T cell receptor (beta chain) was found in a study of CD8 T cells in Susac syndrome. About the study: There were five or six sequenced Susac syndrome patients with active disease and under ten in remission. General observations from the study: The authors found no clonal expansion in Susac syndrome CD4+ T cell repertoires.

Comments on this clonotype: Its antigen is still unknown.

Germline V gene data show CDR1 as PRHDT and CDR2 as FYEKMQ (reference sequence). The V end was cut by 4 bases, the J end by 3 bases, with 16 bases between. The CDR3 has 16 amino acids. A quantity of roughly 0.5 to 1 ug RNA underwent reverse transcription using random hexamers. Across 54 Vbeta and 13 Jbeta, TCR beta CDR3 was amplified with immunoSEQ multiplex PCR. MiXCR, applied by TCRdb to the immunoSEQ multiplex PCR reads, yields one record per CDR3 protein. The sample lists about 180,000 distinct CDR3 sequences, 90% to 95% seen once, with roughly 0.12% in the top ten. The source material was CD4+ T cells from PBMCs. This clonotype was sampled from a human donor with Susac syndrome. The genes are TRBV13 and TRBJ2-1; possible D gene TRBD2, 5 bases. As DNA, the CDR3 is TGTGCCAGCAGCTACTCTCGGGGTCTTGGCTACAATGAGCAGTTCTTC. Its protein product is CASSYSRGLGYNEQFF.